The 22 T cell receptor beta chains given below trace back to one sample, sequenced in a study of shared T cell receptors in the human thymus. The protocol was immunoSEQ multiplex PCR, while the TCRdb copy is restricted to in-frame clones and leaves out a portion. The sample holds some 660,000 clones, roughly 86% seen once. These data were also reused for a study on human thymus T cells.

Material for sequencing was thymocytes. Receptor source: a boy less than two years old with a congenital heart defect.

V and J are TRBV12-5 and TRBJ1-2, with D perhaps TRBD1 (6 bases). The CDR3 covers 15 residues. Germline CDR1 reads LGHNT; CDR2 reads FRNRAP. V shed 0 bases and J shed 14 bases, with 22 bases lying between them. The CDR3, as DNA: TGTGCTAGTGGTTTGGTTACTTCTCAGGCGGGGGCGGAAACCTTC. It is translated as CASGLVTSQAGAETF.

The chain employs TRBV7-9 and TRBJ2-1; 8 positions match TRBD1. Germline V lookup: CDR1 SEHNR, CDR2 FQNEAQ (reference sequence). V lost 5 bases, J lost 4 bases, and 7 bases stayed unmatched. The CDR3 runs to 15 residues. Here the CDR3 reads CASSPQDRDYNEQFF. DNA for the CDR3: TGTGCCAGCAGCCCCCAGGACAGGGATTACAATGAGCAGTTCTTC.

The gene calls are TRBV4-3 and TRBJ2-7; 9 nucleotides align to TRBD2. This CDR3 has 15 amino acids. J gave up 4 bases and V 4 bases, and 8 bases lay outside the gene matches. Per germline, CDR1 LGHNA and CDR2 YSLEER. CDR3 amino acids: CASSRGGVIPYEQYF. Written as DNA, the CDR3 is TGCGCCAGCAGCCGCGGGGGGGTAATACCTTACGAGCAGTACTTC.

The chain uses TRBV28 and TRBJ2-7; tentative D call: TRBD1 (6 bases). Germline CDR1 reads MDHEN; CDR2 reads SYDVKM. This CDR3 contains 13 residues. Trimming cost V 2 bases and J 5 bases, with 10 bases left between them. The CDR3 is CASSLPHRDEQYF. CDR3 in DNA: TGTGCCAGCAGTTTACCCCACAGGGACGAGCAGTACTTC.

For the CDR3, the DNA is TGTGCCAGCAGTTTACTCGCCGGGGAAGGTCGGGTCTACAATGAGCAGTTCTTC. Residues: CASSLLAGEGRVYNEQFF. The chain has TRBV28 and TRBJ2-1, with D perhaps matching TRBD2 (5 bases). The germline gives CDR1 MDHEN, CDR2 SYDVKM. V lost 2 bases to trimming and J lost 3 bases, with 20 bases between them. There are 18 residues in the CDR3.

V gene TRBV2 combines with J gene TRBJ1-6; D gene ambiguous. V was cut by 2 bases and J by 9 bases, with 11 bases left in between. CDR3 length: 14 amino acids. Per the germline V gene, CDR1 is SNHLY and CDR2 is FYNNEI. The CDR3 DNA is TGTGCCAGCAGTGAACGACCAGACATTTCACCCCTCCACTTT. Translation gives CASSERPDISPLHF.

V and J are TRBV7-9 and TRBJ1-2; D is perhaps TRBD1 (5 bases). Trimming removed 5 bases from V and 8 bases from J, with 21 bases in between. The CDR3 is made up of 15 amino acids. Germline values: CDR1 SEHNR, CDR2 FQNEAQ (reference sequence). The chain's CDR3 is CASSMKTTGPEGYTF. The DNA of the CDR3 is TGTGCCAGCAGCATGAAGACCACAGGCCCAGAGGGCTACACCTTC. Using reference TRBV7-9 and TRBJ1-2 for the parts outside the CDR3, the full variable domain is DTGVSQNPRHKITKRGQNVTFRCDPISEHNRLYWYRQTLGQGPEFLTYFQNEAQLEKSRLLSDRFSAERPKGSFSTLEIQRTEQGDSAMYLCASSMKTTGPEGYTFGSGTRLTVV.

V is TRBV30 and J is TRBJ1-2; 9 positions match TRBD1. The CDR3 extends over 15 amino acids. CDR1 is GTSNPN, CDR2 SVGIG, per germline (reference sequence). With V trimmed by 1 base and J by 8 bases, 11 bases remained unmatched. The DNA of the CDR3 is TGTGCCTGGAGTGGAACAGGGGGCGCCCCGGGGGGCTACACCTTC. Translating it yields CAWSGTGGAPGGYTF.

This chain joins TRBV4-1 and TRBJ2-3; possibly TRBD2 for D (6 bases). Germline-derived CDR1 and CDR2 are MGHRA and YSYEKL. The CDR3 covers 17 residues. Trimming cost V 1 base and J 0 bases, with 14 bases left between them. In DNA form, the CDR3 reads TGCGCCAGCAGCCAAGGTAATAGCGGAGCTAGCACAGATACGCAGTATTTT. Its protein is CASSQGNSGASTDTQYF.

The chain combines TRBV7-8 with TRBJ1-2; 7 bases map to TRBD1. With V trimmed by 1 base and J by 1 base, 6 bases remained unmatched. Germline V gene sequence: CDR1 SGHVS, CDR2 FQNEAQ. The CDR3 sequence is 16 residues long. The CDR3: CASSLGTGVLNYGYTF. The DNA for the CDR3 is TGTGCCAGCAGCTTAGGGACAGGAGTCCTTAACTATGGCTACACCTTC.

The CDR3 loop is CASRVALAGSSYNEQFF. CDR3 sequence (DNA): TGCGCCAGCAGGGTAGCCCTAGCGGGTAGCTCCTACAATGAGCAGTTCTTC. The rearrangement links TRBV10-2 to TRBJ2-1; TRBD2 aligns across 8 bases. The V and J ends lost 6 bases and 0 bases, in that order; junction bases with no gene match: 10. The CDR3 contains 17 residues. The germline CDR1 and CDR2 sequences are WSHSY and SAAADI.

This clone was seen only once. CDR3 in amino acids: CASSGDRGRTGELFF. The DNA for the CDR3 is TGTGCCAGCAGCGGCGACAGGGGGAGGACCGGGGAGCTGTTTTTT. This sequence joins TRBV5-5 and TRBJ2-2; 9 nucleotides match TRBD1. V was clipped by 4 bases and J by 5 bases; unmatched bases: 6. The CDR3 length is 15 residues. Looked up from germline, CDR1 is SGHKS and CDR2 is YYEKEE (reference sequence).

The J gene is TRBJ2-3, the V gene TRBV14; D is possibly TRBD2 (5 bases). This CDR3 is built from 14 residues. Looked up from germline, CDR1 is SGHDN and CDR2 is FVKESK. V was trimmed by 1 base and J by 4 bases, leaving 9 bases between them. The CDR3 loop is CASSQGLLADTQYF. The CDR3 DNA reads as TGTGCCAGCAGCCAAGGGCTACTAGCAGATACGCAGTATTTT. The full variable domain, its missing parts supplied by reference TRBV14 and TRBJ2-3, is EAGVTQFPSHSVIEKGQTVTLRCDPISGHDNLYWYRRVMGKEIKFLLHFVKESKQDESGMPNNRFLAERTGGTYSTLKVQPAELEDSGVYFCASSQGLLADTQYFGPGTRLTVL.

This clone has a single count. The rearrangement joins TRBV2 to TRBJ2-7, with 7 positions matching TRBD1. The CDR3 has 14 residues. After removal of 2 bases from V and 3 bases from J, the junction contained 4 bases not matched to a gene. Germline CDR1 reads SNHLY; CDR2 reads FYNNEI. CDR3 sequence reads: CASSESRGSYEQYF. The DNA for the CDR3 is TGTGCCAGCAGTGAAAGCAGGGGGAGCTACGAGCAGTACTTC.

The chain employs TRBV4-3 and TRBJ1-2, with TRBD1 matching 12 bases. Trimming at V came to 0 bases and at J to 4 bases, leaving 12 bases not matched to a gene. This CDR3 spans 19 amino acids. Germline CDR1 is LGHNA and CDR2 is YSLEER. CDR3 protein: CASSQDRWDRGRLSYGYTF. CDR3 bases: TGCGCCAGCAGCCAAGACCGGTGGGACAGGGGGCGTCTAAGCTATGGCTACACCTTC.

CDR3 bases: TGTGCCAGTAGTATAGCTACACGGACTAGCGGGGCCTACAATGAGCAGTTCTTC. It translates to CASSIATRTSGAYNEQFF. This chain uses TRBV19 with TRBJ2-1, with 12 bases fitting TRBD2. The CDR3 extends over 18 amino acids. CDR1 is LNHDA, CDR2 SQIVND, per germline (reference sequence). Trimming cost V 1 base and J 2 bases; bases outside gene matches: 6. Full variable domain (rest looked up from reference TRBV19 and TRBJ2-1): DGGITQSPKYLFRKEGQNVTLSCEQNLNHDAMYWYRQDPGQGLRLIYYSQIVNDFQKGDIAEGYSVSREKKESFPLTVTSAQKNPTAFYLCASSIATRTSGAYNEQFFGPGTRLTVL.

This clone was recorded a few times. The chain uses TRBV10-3 and TRBJ1-1; tentative D call: TRBD1 (6 bases). This CDR3 spans 11 amino acids. Trimming cost V 7 bases and J 5 bases, with 8 bases left between them. Germline V CDR1 and CDR2: ENHRY, SYGVKD. The CDR3 reads CAINQGTEAFF. CDR3 DNA: TGTGCCATCAACCAGGGGACTGAAGCTTTCTTT.

The chain combines TRBV7-9 with TRBJ2-1, with TRBD2 as a possible D gene (5 bases). The CDR3 is 19 amino acids. CDR1 SEHNR and CDR2 FQNEAQ come from the germline V gene (reference sequence). Trimming removed 2 bases from V and 0 bases from J, with 20 bases in between. Here the CDR3 DNA reads TGTGCCAGCAGCTTAACCCACCGAGGGCCAAAAGGCTCCTACAATGAGCAGTTCTTC. Amino acids: CASSLTHRGPKGSYNEQFF.

V usage is TRBV7-9 and J usage is TRBJ2-7, with D perhaps matching TRBD2 (5 bases). This CDR3 is 14 amino acids long. V was shortened by 1 base and J by 4 bases, with 11 bases between the two germline ends. Germline loops: CDR1 SEHNR, CDR2 FQNEAQ (reference sequence). CDR3 in DNA: TGTGCCAGCAGCTTAGGGGAGAGGGTATACGAGCAGTACTTC. Its protein product is CASSLGERVYEQYF. The variable domain in full, with the rest retrieved from reference TRBV7-9 and TRBJ2-7, is DTGVSQNPRHKITKRGQNVTFRCDPISEHNRLYWYRQTLGQGPEFLTYFQNEAQLEKSRLLSDRFSAERPKGSFSTLEIQRTEQGDSAMYLCASSLGERVYEQYFGPGTRLTVT.

The table lists this clone with a few counts. The chain combines TRBV25-1 with TRBJ1-3; no definite D call. Per the germline V gene, CDR1 is MGHDK and CDR2 is SYGVNS. The CDR3 contains 15 residues. V lost 6 bases and J 2 bases, leaving 14 bases between the germline ends. Here the CDR3 DNA reads TGTGCCAGCAGCCCCGACGAGGATCCTGGAAACACCATATATTTT. It is translated as CASSPDEDPGNTIYF.

V and J are TRBV6-5 and TRBJ1-1; a possible D gene is TRBD1 (5 bases). Deletions cut 8 bases from V and 1 base from J, with 17 bases between. Germline CDR1 reads MNHEY; CDR2 reads SVGAGI. The CDR3 has 15 residues. The CDR3 nucleotides read TGTGCCAGCGGAGCCTCCGGGAGGGGGAACACTGAAGCTTTCTTT. Its translation: CASGASGRGNTEAFF.

In its sample, this clone was seen a few times. The chain recombines TRBV14 with TRBJ2-3; D is possibly TRBD1 (5 bases). This CDR3 comprises 14 residues. In germline, CDR1 is SGHDN, CDR2 FVKESK. V was cut by 4 bases and J by 2 bases, with 10 bases left in between. The CDR3 region has the DNA TGTGCCAGCAGCCCAAGACAGTTCACAGATACGCAGTATTTT. It yields the protein CASSPRQFTDTQYF.